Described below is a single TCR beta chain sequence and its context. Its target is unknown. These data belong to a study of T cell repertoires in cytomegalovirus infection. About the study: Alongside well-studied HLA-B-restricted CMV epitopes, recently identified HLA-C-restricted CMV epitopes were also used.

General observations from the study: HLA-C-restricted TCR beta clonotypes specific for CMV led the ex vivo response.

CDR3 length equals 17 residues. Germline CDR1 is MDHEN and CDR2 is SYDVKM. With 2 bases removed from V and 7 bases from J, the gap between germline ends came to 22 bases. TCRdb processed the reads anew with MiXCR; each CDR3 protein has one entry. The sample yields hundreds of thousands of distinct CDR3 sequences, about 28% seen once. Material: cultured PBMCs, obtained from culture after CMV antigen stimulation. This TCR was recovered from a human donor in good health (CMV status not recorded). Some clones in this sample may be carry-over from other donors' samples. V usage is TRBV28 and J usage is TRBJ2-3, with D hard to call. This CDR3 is CASSLPPGLPDLNTQYF. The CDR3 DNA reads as TGTGCCAGCAGTTTACCTCCCGGCCTCCCCGACCTCAATACGCAGTATTTT.